Below are 29 T cell receptor beta chains sequenced from a single sample in a study of CD8+CD57+ T cells in acquired aplastic anemia. Genomic DNA provided the template from which TCR beta VDJ and CDR3 profiles were obtained. TCRdb recomputed calls from the reads with MiXCR, one row per CDR3 protein. The table shows 180,000 or so distinct CDR3 sequences, with about 45% occurring only once. An expansion of CD8+CD57+ cells by flow cytometry had been shown in patients chosen for sequencing. Input material: sorted CD4+, CD8+, or CD8+CD57+ T cells (not recorded which) from PBMCs. The receptors here all came from a human donor with aplastic anemia.

The gene calls are TRBV25-1 and TRBJ2-1; no firm D call. V dropped 3 bases and J dropped 3 bases, with 12 bases sitting between them. This CDR3 spans 15 amino acids. Germline CDR1 and CDR2: MGHDK and SYGVNS. CDR3 in amino acids: CASSDLGSLYNEQFF. The CDR3 nucleotides are TGTGCCAGCAGTGATTTGGGCAGCCTCTACAATGAGCAGTTCTTC.

This clonotype was seen repeatedly, ten times or more. The CDR3 region has the DNA TGTGCCAGCAGTTACTTAGCGTCTAATGAAAAACTGTTTTTT. Translated, it gives CASSYLASNEKLFF. The rearrangement uses TRBV6-5 and TRBJ1-4; the D is unclear. Germline CDR1 MNHEY, CDR2 SVGAGI. Trimming removed 1 base at V and 3 bases at J, with 6 bases between. The CDR3 has 14 amino acids.

The CDR3 protein is CASSAPGQLYEQYF. Here the CDR3 DNA reads TGTGCCAGCAGTGCTCCGGGACAACTTTACGAGCAGTACTTC. V is TRBV25-1 and J is TRBJ2-7; possibly TRBD1 for D (6 bases). V lost 4 bases to trimming and J lost 4 bases, with 14 bases between them. The V gene's germline CDR1 is MGHDK and CDR2 SYGVNS. The CDR3 totals 14 residues.

There are a few counts of this clonotype. This chain's CDR3 is CASSDALPGQGWKTQYF. The CDR3 DNA reads TGTGCCAGCAGTGATGCCCTTCCGGGACAGGGGTGGAAGACCCAGTACTTC. This rearrangement joins TRBV25-1 to TRBJ2-5; 10 positions match TRBD1. V lost 3 bases to trimming and J lost 6 bases; unmatched junction nucleotides: 13. The CDR3 consists of 17 residues. CDR1 and CDR2 (germline): MGHDK, SYGVNS.

This clonotype was detected many times. This rearrangement joins TRBV25-1 to TRBJ1-5, with a tentative D call TRBD1 (6 bases). In germline, CDR1 is MGHDK, CDR2 SYGVNS. CDR3 length: 14 residues. V lost 5 bases and J lost 4, with 12 bases in between. The CDR3 is CASSTTGSNQPQHF. CDR3 nucleotides: TGTGCCAGCAGTACTACAGGGTCGAATCAGCCCCAGCATTTT. The full variable domain, in which reference TRBV25-1 and TRBJ1-5 provide the parts outside the CDR3, is EADIYQTPRYLVIGTGKKITLECSQTMGHDKMYWYQQDPGMELHLIHYSYGVNSTEKGDLSSESTVSRIRTEHFPLTLESARPSHTSQYLCASSTTGSNQPQHFGDGTRLSIL.

This CDR3 is CASSQPGALRGQYF. For the CDR3, the DNA is TGTGCCAGCAGTCAACCGGGAGCCCTACGGGGGCAGTACTTC. The chain uses TRBV11-2 and TRBJ2-7; tentatively, D is TRBD2 (6 bases). Trimming pared 6 bases from V and 9 bases from J, leaving 21 bases between. Germline values: CDR1 SGHAT, CDR2 FQNNGV. The CDR3 has 14 amino acids.

As DNA, the CDR3 is TGTGCCAGCAGTTTCGGGCCGGCTACTCCCTACGAGCAGTACTTC. Translated, it gives CASSFGPATPYEQYF. The gene calls are TRBV28 and TRBJ2-7; D not resolved. The CDR3 runs 15 residues. V lost 3 bases and J 2 bases, leaving 14 bases between the germline ends. The germline CDR1 and CDR2 sequences are MDHEN and SYDVKM.

This clonotype occurred many times. This chain connects TRBV19 to TRBJ2-3, with TRBD1 as a possible D gene (5 bases). CDR1 and CDR2 (germline): LNHDA, SQIVND (reference sequence). The CDR3 runs to 13 residues. V gave up 8 bases and J gave up 2 bases, with 11 bases separating them. DNA for the CDR3: TGTGCCAGTTCAGCAGGGAACACAGATACGCAGTATTTT. Protein: CASSAGNTDTQYF.

On this clonotype: This may come from a read error, since a much larger clone is one base off. The chain links TRBV6-1 to TRBJ1-1, with D perhaps TRBD1 (6 bases). Germline-derived CDR1 and CDR2 are MNHNS and SASEGT. The CDR3 consists of 12 residues. The CDR3 DNA is TGTGCCAGCAGCCGTGGACAGAATGAAGCTTCCTTT. Amino acids: CASSRGQNEASF.

This clonotype was counted many times. CDR3 bases: TGTGCCAGCAGCTTACCAACTTATCCGGGACAGGGAAACTCACCCCTCCACTTT. This codes for CASSLPTYPGQGNSPLHF. The genes are TRBV11-2 and TRBJ1-6; 9 nucleotides line up with TRBD1. CDR1 is SGHAT and CDR2 is FQNNGV in the germline V gene. With 2 bases clipped from V and 10 bases from J, the junction kept 15 bases outside the gene matches. The CDR3 extends over 18 amino acids.

The table lists this clonotype with many counts. The chain has TRBV2 and TRBJ1-2, with D hard to call. Germline loops: CDR1 SNHLY, CDR2 FYNNEI. V shed 0 bases and J shed 4 bases, with 9 bases lying between them. This CDR3 is built from 14 residues. CDR3: CASSEAWGTYGYTF. The CDR3 DNA follows: TGTGCCAGCAGTGAAGCGTGGGGAACCTATGGCTACACCTTC.

The J gene is TRBJ1-5, the V gene TRBV29-1, with D hard to call. This CDR3 is 13 amino acids long. Germline V lookup: CDR1 SQVTM, CDR2 ANQGSEA. Trimming removed 8 bases at V and 2 bases at J, with 13 bases between. The CDR3 coding sequence is TGCAGCAGTTTCTTATATGGCAATCAGCCCCAGCATTTT. Translating gives CSSFLYGNQPQHF.

The genes are TRBV20-1 and TRBJ2-5, with D perhaps matching TRBD2 (6 bases). With 1 base removed from V and 7 bases from J, the gap between germline ends came to 13 bases. Germline CDR1 and CDR2: DFQATT and SNEGSKA (reference sequence). CDR3 length: 13 residues. The CDR3 DNA sequence: TGCAGTGCTAGAGTACTAGCTGGGCTGACCCAGTACTTC. Translating gives CSARVLAGLTQYF.

This rearrangement joins TRBV19 to TRBJ2-5; 11 positions agree with TRBD2. The ends lost 5 bases at V and 2 bases at J; junction bases unmatched: 7. CDR1 is LNHDA, CDR2 SQIVND, per germline (reference sequence). This CDR3 is built from 16 residues. The CDR3: CASSGRLAGRQETQYF. CDR3 DNA sequence: TGTGCCAGTAGTGGGAGACTAGCGGGGAGGCAAGAGACCCAGTACTTC.

This sequence joins TRBV5-4 and TRBJ2-5; TRBD2 agrees at 13 bases. Germline lookup yields CDR1 SGHNT and CDR2 YYREEE (reference sequence). With 4 bases clipped from V and 2 bases from J, the junction kept 8 bases outside the gene matches. The CDR3 has 17 amino acids. The CDR3 loop reads CASSRSGLAGLQETQYF. In DNA, the CDR3 is TGTGCCAGCAGCCGATCGGGACTAGCGGGATTACAAGAGACCCAGTACTTC. Complete variable domain (other parts from reference TRBV5-4 and TRBJ2-5): ETGVTQSPTHLIKTRGQQVTLRCSSQSGHNTVSWYQQALGQGPQFIFQYYREEENGRGNFPPRFSGLQFPNYSSELNVNALELDDSALYLCASSRSGLAGLQETQYFGPGTRLLVL.

This clonotype was detected ten times or more. The rearrangement links TRBV5-1 to TRBJ2-3; weak D call: TRBD1 (6 bases). V shed 0 bases and J shed 1 base, with 9 bases lying between them. The CDR3 length is 15 residues. Germline values: CDR1 SGHRS, CDR2 YFSETQ. The CDR3 region is CASSLDRARTDTQYF. The CDR3 bases are TGCGCCAGCAGCTTGGACAGGGCGCGCACAGATACGCAGTATTTT.

The rearrangement uses TRBV19 and TRBJ2-2; 7 bases are shared with TRBD2. Germline assignment: CDR1 LNHDA and CDR2 SQIVND (reference sequence). This CDR3 is 15 amino acids long. Trimming cost V 7 bases and J 7 bases; bases outside gene matches: 12. The CDR3 DNA is TGTGCCAGTACTAGCGGTACTCCCCCCCGCGGGGAGCTGTTTTTT. This sequence encodes CASTSGTPPRGELFF.

This clonotype appeared many times. The chain couples TRBV7-3 to TRBJ2-5; TRBD2 is a possible D gene (5 bases). The CDR3 has 15 amino acids. V lost 0 bases and J lost 2, with 10 bases in between. Germline-derived CDR1 and CDR2 are SGHTA and FQGTGA. This CDR3 reads CASSLTRTEQETQYF. The CDR3 nucleotides are TGTGCCAGCAGCTTAACTCGGACTGAACAAGAGACCCAGTACTTC.

This clonotype was observed many times. The V and J genes are TRBV7-9 and TRBJ1-3; D unclear. Trimming removed 5 bases at V and 0 bases at J, with 5 bases between. The CDR3 totals 13 residues. Germline CDR1 reads SEHNR; CDR2 reads FQNEAQ (reference sequence). The CDR3 DNA follows: TGTGCCAGCAGCCGGGACTCTGGAAACACCATATATTTT. It codes for CASSRDSGNTIYF.

The gene calls are TRBV6-1 and TRBJ1-5; D is ambiguous. CDR1 is MNHNS and CDR2 is SASEGT in the germline V gene. The germline V and J ends were trimmed by 3 bases and 0 bases, with 12 bases remaining between them. The CDR3 runs to 16 residues. CDR3 nucleotides: TGTGCCAGCAGTGACGCGAACATCCTTAGCAATCAGCCCCAGCATTTT. Translating it yields CASSDANILSNQPQHF.

This sequence joins TRBV20-1 and TRBJ2-7; 13 nucleotides align to TRBD2. V lost 3 bases, J lost 2 bases, and 7 bases stayed unmatched. In germline, CDR1 is DFQATT, CDR2 SNEGSKA (reference sequence). The CDR3 contains 16 residues. In DNA form, the CDR3 reads TGCAGTGCTAGTGGGACTAGCGGGATGCTAACCTACGAGCAGTACTTC. Translating it yields CSASGTSGMLTYEQYF.

The rearrangement uses TRBV7-9 and TRBJ2-1; D is unresolved. V lost 1 base to trimming and J lost 13 bases, with 2 bases between them. CDR1 is SEHNR and CDR2 is FQNEAQ in the germline V gene (reference sequence). This CDR3 contains 9 residues. CDR3 coding DNA: TGTGCCAGCAGCTTAGAACAGTTCTTC. It is translated as CASSLEQFF.

This clonotype was counted ten times or more. This chain connects TRBV19 to TRBJ2-3; TRBD2 matches 12 bases. Losses at the gene ends were 5 bases for V and 4 bases for J; bases not matched to a gene: 7. CDR3 size: 16 residues. The germline V gene encodes CDR1 LNHDA and CDR2 SQIVND (reference sequence). CDR3 nucleotide sequence: TGTGCCAGTAGTTTACTAGCGGGGGGAATGGCAGATACGCAGTATTTT. This translates into CASSLLAGGMADTQYF.

This chain joins TRBV5-1 and TRBJ2-7; 12 bases are a match to TRBD2. The J call is uncertain, as TRBJ2-1 better fits the DNA end. Germline assignment: CDR1 SGHRS and CDR2 YFSETQ. The CDR3 contains 14 residues. The CDR3 reads CASSPRTSGAEQFF. In DNA, the CDR3 is TGCGCCAGCAGCCCCCGGACTAGCGGGGCTGAGCAGTTCTTC.

V and J are TRBV19 and TRBJ2-7; 12 nucleotides agree with TRBD2. Trimming removed 7 bases from V and 5 bases from J; junction bases left unmatched: 6. Germline values: CDR1 LNHDA, CDR2 SQIVND (reference sequence). The CDR3 sequence is 14 residues long. Here the CDR3 DNA reads TGTGCCAGTACAGAGACTAGCGGGGGCAACGAGCAGTACTTC. It encodes CASTETSGGNEQYF. The full variable domain, with the rest looked up from reference TRBV19 and TRBJ2-7, is DGGITQSPKYLFRKEGQNVTLSCEQNLNHDAMYWYRQDPGQGLRLIYYSQIVNDFQKGDIAEGYSVSREKKESFPLTVTSAQKNPTAFYLCASTETSGGNEQYFGPGTRLTVT.

As to this clonotype: Germline is not matched at one junction end, which may reflect a read error. The chain uses TRBV19 and TRBJ2-3; D not certain. There are 14 residues in the CDR3. Per germline, CDR1 LNHDA and CDR2 SQIVND (reference sequence). CDR3 in amino acids: CASSIAPGPDTQYF. The DNA for the CDR3 is TGCGCCAGTAGTATCGCCCCTGGGCCAGATACGCAGTATTTT.

The rearrangement links TRBV5-1 to TRBJ2-2, with D maybe TRBD2 (5 bases). Trimming took 6 bases from V and 1 from J, leaving 13 bases between them. The CDR3 length is 15 residues. Germline V gives CDR1 SGHRS, CDR2 YFSETQ. The CDR3 protein is CASTSSKKNTGELFF. The CDR3 region has the DNA TGCGCCAGCACCTCTAGCAAAAAGAACACCGGGGAGCTGTTTTTT.

V and J are TRBV28 and TRBJ2-7; D is uncertain. V gave up 4 bases and J gave up 9 bases, with 13 bases separating them. CDR3 size: 12 residues. Per germline, CDR1 MDHEN and CDR2 SYDVKM. CDR3 DNA sequence: TGTGCCAGCAGTTCCGCGGACCGTGGGCAGTACTTC. Translated, it gives CASSSADRGQYF.

This clonotype was recorded at least ten times. The chain uses TRBV24-1 and TRBJ1-1, with D tentatively TRBD1 (5 bases). Germline V gene sequence: CDR1 KGHDR, CDR2 SFDVKD. The CDR3 loop spans 13 amino acids. Trimming left V 10 bases short and J 4 bases short, with 15 bases between. The CDR3 reads CATSGPPSTEAFF. CDR3 DNA sequence: TGTGCCACATCGGGACCGCCGAGCACTGAAGCTTTCTTT.